Listed below are T cell receptor beta chains from one sample, sequenced in a study of blood T cells in healthy people across ages. TCRdb independently ran MiXCR on the 5' RACE reads; one entry per CDR3 protein. The table has about 1,000,000 distinct CDR3 sequences, 40% to 50% seen once; the top ten hold around 18%. Input material: blood. These receptor sequences come from a woman in her fifties or sixties in good health. The CDR3 runs from the conserved cysteine through the conserved F or W. Fields, in order: J gene, V gene, CDR3 length, D gene, clone size, CDR3 protein, CDR3 DNA. A D gene is named only where the DNA matches it firmly. Where a row states a size, it is once, few, many or the class of an expanded clone; other rows omit it.

TRBJ2-3	TRBV12-3/TRBV12-4	16	.	.	CASSSQGILSADTQYF	TGTGCCAGCAGTTCCCAGGGCATTCTTAGCGCAGATACGCAGTATTTT
TRBJ1-5	TRBV19	17	TRBD1	few	CASSILLTGDSNQPQHF	TGTGCCAGTAGTATTCTCTTGACAGGGGATAGCAATCAGCCCCAGCATTTT
TRBJ2-5	TRBV28	12	.	.	CASSQVGNEQYF	TGTGCCAGCAGCCAGGTGGGCAATGAGCAGTACTTC
TRBJ1-1	TRBV5-6	16	TRBD1	.	CASSVRQGLMNTEAFF	TGTGCCAGCAGCGTACGACAGGGGCTAATGAACACTGAAGCTTTCTTT
TRBJ2-4	TRBV29-1	11	.	many	CSVGGRGIQYF	TGCAGCGTTGGGGGGCGGGGCATTCAGTACTTC
TRBJ1-2	TRBV29-1	14	.	few	CSVAETGLGNGYTF	TGCAGCGTGGCTGAGACAGGTTTGGGGAATGGCTACACCTTC
TRBJ2-7	TRBV5-1	15	.	few	CASSLGSSESYEQYF	TGCGCCAGCAGCTTGGGCTCTAGCGAATCCTACGAGCAGTACTTC
TRBJ2-1	TRBV27	14	.	.	CASSVGATYNEQFF	TGTGCCAGCAGTGTAGGTGCGACGTACAATGAGCAGTTCTTC
TRBJ2-4	TRBV28	14	TRBD1	.	CASKDRVAKNIQYF	TGTGCCAGCAAAGACAGGGTGGCCAAAAACATTCAGTACTTC
TRBJ2-7	TRBV5-1	13	.	.	CASSHDSSYEQYF	TGCGCCAGCAGCCACGACAGCTCCTACGAGCAGTACTTC
TRBJ1-5	TRBV12-3/TRBV12-4	15	.	few	CASTPAGGSNQPQHF	TGTGCCAGCACGCCAGCCGGGGGTAGCAATCAGCCCCAGCATTTT
TRBJ2-1	TRBV19	17	TRBD2	.	CASSISGLAGLYNEQFF	TGTGCCAGTAGTATTTCCGGACTAGCGGGACTATACAATGAGCAGTTCTTC
TRBJ2-7	TRBV7-9	18	TRBD2	few	CASSLGRVASGAAYEQYF	TGTGCCAGCAGCCTAGGGAGGGTAGCTAGCGGGGCTGCCTACGAGCAGTACTTC
TRBJ2-3	TRBV2	14	.	many	CASSAPGNTDTQYF	TGTGCCAGCAGTGCGCCGGGCAACACAGATACGCAGTATTTT
TRBJ2-4	TRBV5-6	15	TRBD1	.	CASSLGQGTKNIQYF	TGTGCCAGCAGCTTGGGACAGGGGACCAAAAACATTCAGTACTTC
TRBJ1-6	TRBV29-1	17	.	few	CSESTPLTLPALAPLHF	TGCAGCGAATCGACACCTTTGACTCTCCCAGCATTAGCACCCCTCCACTTT
TRBJ1-3	TRBV29-1	16	.	.	CSVEDLQNRSGNTIYF	TGCAGCGTTGAAGATCTTCAGAACCGCTCTGGAAACACCATATATTTT
TRBJ2-3	TRBV6-2/TRBV6-3	15	.	few	CASKYRAGVVDTQYF	TGTGCCAGCAAATACAGGGCGGGAGTTGTAGATACGCAGTATTTT
TRBJ2-7	TRBV28	14	.	.	CAGDTGTCSYEQYF	TGTGCCGGAGACACCGGGACTTGCTCCTACGAGCAGTACTTC
TRBJ2-1	TRBV11-2	13	.	.	CASSHGRNNEQFF	TGTGCCAGCAGCCACGGGCGTAACAATGAGCAGTTCTTC
TRBJ1-2	TRBV6-1	16	TRBD1	few	CASSEAPGQNIYGYTF	TGTGCCAGCAGTGAAGCACCGGGACAGAACATCTATGGCTACACCTTC
TRBJ2-1	TRBV20-1	14	.	.	CSATLDWIYNEQFF	TGCAGTGCCACCTTGGACTGGATATACAATGAGCAGTTCTTC
TRBJ1-5	TRBV20-1	15	.	.	CSAQESSNSNQPQHF	TGCAGTGCTCAAGAGAGCAGTAATAGCAATCAACCCCAGCATTTT
TRBJ2-5	TRBV5-1	15	.	once	CASSLAGPVQETQYF	TGCGCCAGCAGCTTGGCGGGGCCGGTTCAAGAGACCCAGTACTTC
TRBJ1-6	TRBV7-9	13	.	.	CASSLPTESPLHF	TGTGCCAGCAGCTTACCAACAGAATCACCCCTCCACTTT
TRBJ2-1	TRBV10-1	17	TRBD2	.	CASSGTRGLAGDDEQFF	TGCGCCAGCAGTGGGACCCGGGGACTAGCGGGAGATGATGAGCAGTTCTTC
TRBJ2-7	TRBV3-1	14	.	.	CASSHMTGAYEQYF	TGTGCCAGCAGCCATATGACAGGTGCCTACGAGCAGTACTTC
TRBJ1-2	TRBV30	14	TRBD1	.	CAWRPGQTVYGYTF	TGTGCCTGGCGGCCGGGACAGACTGTCTATGGCTACACCTTC
TRBJ1-3	TRBV18	15	.	.	CASSPLGSSGNTIYF	TGTGCCAGCTCACCATTGGGCAGCTCTGGAAACACCATATATTTT
TRBJ2-7	TRBV20-1	16	TRBD2	once	CSARDSGLAGPLEQYF	TGCAGTGCTAGAGACTCAGGACTAGCGGGACCCCTCGAGCAGTACTTC
TRBJ2-5	TRBV15	14	.	many	CATSRDSRWETQYF	TGTGCCACCAGCAGGGACAGCCGTTGGGAGACCCAGTACTTC
TRBJ2-3	TRBV3-1	16	TRBD2	.	CASSHRAGAPYNTQYF	TGTGCCAGCAGCCACCGGGCGGGAGCTCCTTATAATACGCAGTATTTT
TRBJ2-1	TRBV29-1	15	TRBD2	once	CSLLKTSALYNEQFF	TGCAGCCTTTTAAAGACTAGCGCCCTGTACAATGAGCAGTTCTTC
TRBJ2-3	TRBV5-6	15	.	.	CASSPGRGTPDTQYF	TGTGCCAGCAGCCCGGGCAGGGGTACGCCAGATACGCAGTATTTT
TRBJ2-6	TRBV18	15	.	.	CASSFERVGANVLTF	TGTGCCAGCTCATTTGAAAGGGTTGGGGCCAACGTCCTGACTTTC
TRBJ2-7	TRBV7-9	16	.	.	CASSSLSNGPPYEQYF	TGTGCCAGCAGCTCCCTGTCGAACGGGCCACCCTACGAGCAGTACTTC
TRBJ2-2	TRBV5-5	12	.	.	CASSMNTGELFF	TGTGCCAGCAGCATGAACACCGGGGAGCTGTTTTTT
TRBJ2-1	TRBV20-1	13	.	once	CSARGDGYNEQFF	TGCAGTGCTAGAGGGGACGGGTACAATGAGCAGTTCTTC
TRBJ2-1	TRBV25-1	11	.	many	CASTSSSEQFF	TGTGCCAGCACTTCTAGTAGTGAGCAGTTCTTC
TRBJ2-4	TRBV6-1	16	.	.	CASSEEGGLAKNIQYF	TGTGCCAGCAGTGAAGAGGGCGGTTTAGCCAAAAACATTCAGTACTTC
TRBJ1-5	TRBV12-3/TRBV12-4	14	.	.	CASSFTRGGQPQHF	TGTGCCAGCAGTTTCACCAGGGGCGGACAGCCCCAGCATTTT
TRBJ2-5	TRBV5-1	13	.	many	CASSLASQETQYF	TGTGCCAGCAGTTTAGCGTCTCAAGAGACCCAGTACTTC